This section outlines one TCR beta chain sequence together with its context. This clone was counted at least ten times. Its cognate antigen has yet to be identified. One end of the junction is discordant with germline, which a read error may explain. Receptor libraries were prepared by PCR. The data were produced on an Illumina HiSeq 4000. High-throughput sequencing was used to profile the CDR3 region of the TCR beta-chain in every patient. Under the source paper's analysis protocol: A classifier to discriminate distant-metastatic papillary thyroid cancer patients was built from CDR3 differences across clinicopathological groups. The Shannon index was used to assess repertoire diversity, and the Morisita-Horn index was used to assess tumor-blood repertoire similarity. The public reads were reprocessed in TCRdb via fastp at Q25 and MiXCR, keeping in-frame beta chains. None of the V and J calls come from the authors' own analysis; TCRdb made them. For this sample there are around 28,000 clones; over 10% appear just once. Around 5% of the sample is taken by the ten largest.

This specimen comes from a study of metastatic and nonmetastatic thyroid tumors (dated by TCRdb to between 2020 and 2021). Study-level background: The researchers compared repertoires between peripheral blood samples and tumor or nodule tissue samples from patients with malignant or benign thyroid disease.

Paper-wide results and their limitations: In both blood and tumor samples, TCR beta diversity was reported to be significantly higher in malignant tumors than in benign nodules.

The CDR3 covers 18 residues, taking in both the cysteine and the phenylalanine. Only the CDR3 region is kept as DNA, spanning 54 bases read in frame from base 1. Taken from the germline V gene, the CDR1 and CDR2 loops are LGHNA and YSLEER. None of the patients had been given any treatment before thyroid surgery. Patient clinical samples collected from about 2011 to 2018 were retrospectively analysed using T-cell receptor beta sequencing. Input material: blood. The rearranged chain carries TRBV4-3 and TRBJ1-4; 11 junctional bases match TRBD1. The source of this sequence is a female donor with papillary thyroid cancer or a benign thyroid nodule (not recorded which). Some clones in this sample may be carry-over from other donors' samples. CDR3 protein: CASSQARTGGPTNEKPFF. The DNA is TGCGCCAGCAGCCAAGCTAGGACAGGGGGCCCAACTAATGAAAAACCGTTTTTT.